This entry lists 13 T cell receptor beta chains sequenced from one sample in a study of cytomegalovirus exposure and HLA in healthy donors (dated by TCRdb to 2015 to 2018). The library was obtained by the immunoSEQ multiplex PCR assay. A mixture of 60 forward primers for TCR Vbeta segments and 13 reverse primers for TCR Jbeta segments was used in the multiplex PCR. Drawn from immuneACCESS, this table holds only the in-frame rearrangements with V and J called that TCRdb kept. Clones are partly lost; checked studies trace under half to an unresolved V gene and leave the rest unexplained. In all, the sample holds some 130,000 clones, and about 79% of those were seen once. Together, the top ten hold roughly 2% of the sample. The sequencing input was PBMCs. Receptors originate from a man between 18 and 29 years old in good health and CMV-seronegative.

The chain carries TRBV27 and TRBJ2-1; 9 bases align to TRBD2. This CDR3 is 13 amino acids long. J gave up 8 bases and V 5 bases, and 4 bases lay outside the gene matches. From germline, CDR1 is MNHEY and CDR2 SMNVEV (reference sequence). The CDR3 coding sequence is TGTGCCAGCAGTCGGCGGGAGGGCCATGAGCAGTTCTTC. Translating gives CASSRREGHEQFF.

The J gene is TRBJ1-4, the V gene TRBV6-5, with D perhaps matching TRBD1 (6 bases). CDR1 is MNHEY and CDR2 is SVGAGI in the germline V gene. There are 16 residues in the CDR3. V was shortened by 3 bases and J by 0 bases, with 11 bases between the two germline ends. The chain's CDR3 is CASSYEAGATNEKLFF. For the CDR3, the DNA is TGTGCCAGCAGTTATGAGGCAGGGGCAACTAATGAAAAACTGTTTTTT.

The CDR3 DNA reads TGTGCCAGCAGTCCCGGGACAGGGCAGTCCTACGAGCAGTACGTC. Protein product: CASSPGTGQSYEQYV. The chain recombines TRBV13 with TRBJ2-7, with 9 bases aligning to TRBD1. CDR1 and CDR2 from the germline V gene are PRHDT and FYEKMQ (reference sequence). The CDR3 loop spans 15 amino acids. Trimming removed 6 bases from V and 1 base from J; junction bases left unmatched: 7.

The chain uses TRBV6-6 and TRBJ1-2, with a tentative D call TRBD1 (5 bases). The CDR3 contains 14 residues. V lost 11 bases and J lost 8, with 24 bases in between. The V gene's germline CDR1 is MNHNY and CDR2 SVGAGI (reference sequence). CDR3 region: CAGDFQGQAKGYTF. The CDR3 DNA follows: TGTGCCGGCGACTTCCAGGGCCAGGCCAAAGGCTACACCTTC.

J is TRBJ2-7 and V is TRBV7-3, with a possible D match to TRBD2 (5 bases). Germline lookup yields CDR1 SGHTA and CDR2 FQGTGA. The CDR3 spans 16 residues. The V end was cut by 2 bases, the J end by 0 bases, with 14 bases between. CDR3 residues: CASSLGGSSSSYEQYF. The DNA of the CDR3 is TGTGCCAGCAGCTTAGGAGGCTCTTCTAGCTCCTACGAGCAGTACTTC. The full variable domain, its missing parts supplied by reference TRBV7-3 and TRBJ2-7, is GAGVSQTPSNKVTEKGKYVELRCDPISGHTALYWYRQSLGQGPEFLIYFQGTGAADDSGLPNDRFFAVRPEGSVSTLKIQRTERGDSAVYLCASSLGGSSSSYEQYFGPGTRLTVT.

The rearrangement uses TRBV6-5 and TRBJ1-5; no reliable D call. Germline assignment: CDR1 MNHEY and CDR2 SVGAGI. This CDR3 contains 14 residues. With 5 bases removed from V and 0 bases from J, the gap between germline ends came to 8 bases. In DNA form, the CDR3 reads TGTGCCAGCAGTCTAGAGTATAGCAATCAGCCCCAGCATTTT. It yields the protein CASSLEYSNQPQHF.

The rearrangement links TRBV19 to TRBJ2-4; maybe TRBD2 (6 bases). Germline V gene data show CDR1 as LNHDA and CDR2 as SQIVND (reference sequence). The CDR3 contains 16 residues. The germline V and J ends were trimmed by 1 base and 9 bases, with 19 bases remaining between them. This chain's CDR3 is CASSIGGASIFGIQYF. CDR3 nucleotide sequence: TGTGCCAGTAGTATAGGCGGGGCCAGTATCTTCGGCATTCAGTACTTC.

The genes are TRBV28 and TRBJ2-7, with TRBD1 matching 8 bases. Germline assignment: CDR1 MDHEN and CDR2 SYDVKM. V gave up 6 bases and J gave up 2 bases; unmatched junction bases: 9. The CDR3 loop spans 15 amino acids. In nucleotides, the CDR3 is TGTGCCAGCAGACCTACTCGGACAGGGACCTACGAGCAGTACTTC. Translated: CASRPTRTGTYEQYF.

The J gene is TRBJ2-1, the V gene TRBV20-1; D is ambiguous. Trimming pared 5 bases from V and 5 bases from J, leaving 7 bases between. The CDR3 is 11 amino acids. Germline assignment: CDR1 DFQATT and CDR2 SNEGSKA (reference sequence). The CDR3 sequence: CSAPTHNEQFF. Here the CDR3 DNA reads TGCAGTGCTCCTACCCACAATGAGCAGTTCTTC.

The sample holds one count of this clone. This chain links TRBV7-3 with TRBJ2-3; D remains ambiguous. CDR3 length equals 15 residues. With 1 base removed from V and 3 bases from J, the gap between germline ends came to 11 bases. Germline V gene lookup returns CDR1 SGHTA and CDR2 FQGTGA. Here the CDR3 DNA reads TGTGCCAGCAGCTTAAAGTTTACAGTGACAGATACGCAGTATTTT. Translating it yields CASSLKFTVTDTQYF.

This sequence joins TRBV18 and TRBJ2-3, with TRBD2 matching over 7 bases. The ends lost 3 bases at V and 2 bases at J; junction bases unmatched: 8. This CDR3 contains 16 residues. Germline V gene sequence: CDR1 KGHSH, CDR2 LQKENI. CDR3 in amino acids: CASSPSSAGFTDTQYF. The CDR3 DNA reads as TGTGCCAGCTCACCCTCCTCAGCGGGATTCACAGATACGCAGTATTTT. The variable domain in full, with the rest retrieved from reference TRBV18 and TRBJ2-3, is NAGVMQNPRHLVRRRGQEARLRCSPMKGHSHVYWYRQLPEEGLKFMVYLQKENIIDESGMPKERFSAEFPKEGPSILRIQQVVRGDSAAYFCASSPSSAGFTDTQYFGPGTRLTVL.

The rearrangement joins TRBV6-5 to TRBJ1-2, with TRBD1 matching 8 bases. The V gene end was trimmed by 6 bases and the J gene end by 4 bases; junction bases not matched to a gene: 7. The CDR3 is 14 residues long. Looked up from germline, CDR1 is MNHEY and CDR2 is SVGAGI. The CDR3 nucleotides are TGTGCCAGCAGCCCGGACAGGGCGTCCTATGGCTACACCTTC. It specifies CASSPDRASYGYTF.

The chain is built from TRBV7-9 and TRBJ1-2; 7 bases map to TRBD1. CDR3 length: 15 residues. V trimming: 3 bases; J trimming: 6 bases; junction bases outside the gene matches: 10. CDR1 is SEHNR and CDR2 is FQNEAQ in the germline V gene (reference sequence). This CDR3 reads CASSLDGQVTHGYTF. The CDR3 region has the DNA TGTGCCAGCAGCTTGGATGGACAGGTCACTCATGGCTACACCTTC.